One and the same sample provided the 28 T cell receptor beta chains below, sequenced in a study of T cells in Graves' hyperthyroidism and ophthalmopathy. From RNA transcripts, TCR beta CDR3 regions were amplified. When the TCR CDR3 underwent first-round RT-PCR, the HTBI primer set was used. TCRdb ran MiXCR on the multiplex PCR reads and lists one entry per CDR3 protein. The sample lists about 380,000 distinct CDR3 sequences; roughly 14% were seen once. The sample consisted of blood. The origin of the receptors is a man aged 25-45 years with Graves' hyperthyroidism that later progressed to Graves' ophthalmopathy.

This clonotype appeared many times. CDR3 in DNA: TGTGCCAGCCGTAAGGGGGGCGTTCAGCCCCAGCATTTT. It is translated as CASRKGGVQPQHF. The genes are TRBV12-3 or TRBV12-4 and TRBJ1-5; D possibly corresponds to TRBD1 (6 bases). Deletions cut 8 bases from V and 6 bases from J, with 14 bases between. The CDR3 loop spans 13 amino acids.

This clonotype has ten or more counts. The chain couples TRBV28 to TRBJ1-2, with D hard to call. Trimming removed 6 bases from V and 5 bases from J, with 10 bases in between. Germline assignment: CDR1 MDHEN and CDR2 SYDVKM. The CDR3 is 12 residues long. This CDR3 is CASRGSGYGYTF. The CDR3 DNA reads as TGTGCCAGCAGGGGTTCTGGGTATGGCTACACCTTC.

This clonotype was counted at least ten times. The chain combines TRBV30 with TRBJ2-7, with D tentatively TRBD1 or TRBD2 (5 bases each). The V end lost 4 bases, the J end lost 4 bases, and 17 bases lay between the germline ends. The germline V gene has CDR1 GTSNPN and CDR2 SVGIG (reference sequence). The CDR3 runs to 14 residues. In DNA, the CDR3 is TGTGCCTGGACCCTAGAACCGAGGGGATACGAGCAGTACTTC. This encodes CAWTLEPRGYEQYF.

The chain is built from TRBV30 and TRBJ2-2, with 16 bases aligning to TRBD2. J was trimmed by 3 bases and V by 4 bases; bases with no gene match: 11. The CDR3 contains 19 residues. Per the germline V gene, CDR1 is GTSNPN and CDR2 is SVGIG (reference sequence). The CDR3 DNA sequence: TGTGCCTGGACAACAAAACCGGGACTAGCGGGGGGGGACACCGGGGAGCTGTTTTTT. Translated, it gives CAWTTKPGLAGGDTGELFF.

The J gene is TRBJ2-3, the V gene TRBV30; TRBD2 aligns across 8 bases. CDR3 length equals 16 residues. Germline V lookup: CDR1 GTSNPN, CDR2 SVGIG (reference sequence). V was clipped by 0 bases and J by 2 bases; unmatched bases: 7. CDR3 nucleotide sequence: TGTGCCTGGAGTGTACAACGGACTAGCTACACAGATACGCAGTATTTT. The encoded protein is CAWSVQRTSYTDTQYF.

For the CDR3, the DNA is TGCAGTGCTAAAACACCGGGACTAGCGGACACCGGGGAGCTGTTTTTT. The encoded protein is CSAKTPGLADTGELFF. This chain connects TRBV20-1 to TRBJ2-2; TRBD2 aligns across 11 bases. Germline V CDR1 and CDR2: DFQATT, SNEGSKA (reference sequence). Germline trimming cut 4 bases from V and 3 bases from J; bases unmatched to any gene: 7. The CDR3 is 16 amino acids.

The gene calls are TRBV7-6 and TRBJ2-1, with D perhaps matching TRBD1 or TRBD2 (6 bases each). CDR1 is SGHVS and CDR2 is FNYEAQ in the germline V gene. Deletions cut 8 bases from V and 10 bases from J, with 21 bases between. The CDR3 covers 14 residues. CDR3 region: CASARGHGEEEQFF. The DNA of the CDR3 is TGTGCCAGCGCCCGGGGGCATGGCGAAGAGGAGCAGTTCTTC.

This clonotype was seen a few times. The chain links TRBV28 to TRBJ2-7; weak D call: TRBD2 (5 bases). CDR1 MDHEN and CDR2 SYDVKM come from the germline V gene. This CDR3 has 15 residues. Trimming took 6 bases from V and 2 from J, leaving 17 bases between them. The CDR3 loop reads CASSLDWRATYEQYF. The CDR3 nucleotides are TGTGCCAGCAGCCTAGATTGGCGGGCGACCTACGAGCAGTACTTC.

The rearrangement joins TRBV7-6 to TRBJ1-3; perhaps TRBD1 as D (5 bases). The CDR3 is made up of 14 amino acids. In germline, CDR1 is SGHVS, CDR2 FNYEAQ. V was pared by 5 bases and J by 2 bases, with 10 bases between. The CDR3 here is CASSQRGTGNTIYF. DNA for the CDR3: TGTGCCAGCAGCCAAAGGGGAACTGGAAACACCATATATTTT.

Many counts were recorded for this clonotype. Here the CDR3 DNA reads TGTGCCAGCAGCCATCCCACAGGAATGTCTGGCTACACCTTC. Translated: CASSHPTGMSGYTF. This sequence joins TRBV3-1 and TRBJ1-2; tentatively, D is TRBD1 (5 bases). Germline CDR1 LGHDT, CDR2 YNNKEL (reference sequence). The CDR3 is 14 amino acids. V was shortened by 3 bases and J by 7 bases, with 15 bases between the two germline ends.

This clonotype was seen ten or more times. This rearrangement joins TRBV7-8 to TRBJ2-5, with 11 bases fitting TRBD2. This CDR3 has 16 residues. Per the germline V gene, CDR1 is SGHVS and CDR2 is FQNEAQ. The ends lost 6 bases at V and 0 bases at J; junction bases unmatched: 6. The CDR3 nucleotides are TGTGCCAGCAGACCACCTAGCGGGGGGTACCAAGAGACCCAGTACTTC. Residues: CASRPPSGGYQETQYF.

The V gene is TRBV20-1, the J gene TRBJ2-7; a weak D match, TRBD2 (5 bases). Deletions cut 0 bases from V and 0 bases from J, with 9 bases between. The CDR3 runs to 14 residues. Germline V gene sequence: CDR1 DFQATT, CDR2 SNEGSKA (reference sequence). Here the CDR3 DNA reads TGCAGTGCTAGAGATCCCGGGATCTCCTACGAGCAGTACTTC. It encodes CSARDPGISYEQYF.

In this sample, this clonotype turned up many times. The V gene is TRBV11-1, the J gene TRBJ1-6, with 10 bases matching TRBD1. The CDR3 runs 13 residues. CDR1 and CDR2 (germline): SGHAT, FQDESV (reference sequence). Unmatched junction bases numbered 3, after V lost 7 bases and J lost 9 bases. The CDR3 DNA reads TGTGCCAGCAACCGGGACAGGGGTTCACCCCTCCACTTT. Translating it yields CASNRDRGSPLHF.

This clonotype was counted ten times or more. The rearrangement joins TRBV28 to TRBJ1-5; D gene ambiguous. The V end lost 6 bases, the J end lost 4 bases, and 10 bases lay between the germline ends. The germline V gene encodes CDR1 MDHEN and CDR2 SYDVKM. This CDR3 spans 13 amino acids. As DNA, the CDR3 is TGTGCCAGCAGCCCGCCGGTGAATCAGCCCCAGCATTTT. Its protein product is CASSPPVNQPQHF.

This clonotype was picked up many times. The rearrangement uses TRBV11-1 and TRBJ2-1; 7 bases match TRBD1. In germline, CDR1 is SGHAT, CDR2 FQDESV (reference sequence). J lost 3 bases, V lost 4 bases, and 12 bases had no gene match. This CDR3 comprises 17 residues. The CDR3 DNA reads TGTGCCAGCAGCTCTGGAAAACGGGACAGCCACTACAATGAGCAGTTCTTC. Translating gives CASSSGKRDSHYNEQFF.

V gene TRBV9 combines with J gene TRBJ2-7; unclear D gene. The length of the CDR3 is 13 residues. Deletions cut 3 bases from V and 1 base from J, with 8 bases between. Germline V lookup: CDR1 SGDLS, CDR2 YYNGEE. This chain's CDR3 is CASSADGSYEQYF. CDR3 coding DNA: TGTGCCAGCAGCGCAGACGGGTCCTACGAGCAGTACTTC. Full variable domain (missing parts from reference TRBV9 and TRBJ2-7): DSGVTQTPKHLITATGQRVTLRCSPRSGDLSVYWYQQSLDQGLQFLIQYYNGEERAKGNILERFSAQQFPDLHSELNLSSLELGDSALYFCASSADGSYEQYFGPGTRLTVT.

This clonotype was seen more than once but under ten times. This chain connects TRBV28 to TRBJ1-5; 9 bases are a match to TRBD1. Germline CDR1 MDHEN, CDR2 SYDVKM. With 7 bases clipped from V and 1 base from J, the junction kept 8 bases outside the gene matches. The CDR3 has 16 residues. The CDR3 spells CASKGTDRGSNQPQHF. In DNA form, the CDR3 reads TGTGCCAGCAAGGGTACGGACAGGGGAAGCAATCAGCCCCAGCATTTT.

Regarding this clonotype: A much larger clone differs from this one at a single base, so this may be a read error. The rearrangement uses TRBV5-6 and TRBJ2-3, with D possibly TRBD1 on 6 matching bases. The CDR3 has 16 residues. The germline gives CDR1 SGHDT, CDR2 YYEEEE. As DNA, the CDR3 is TGTGCCAGCAGCTTGTGGACAGAGGCTAGCACAGATTCGCAGTATTTT. Its translation: CASSLWTEASTDSQYF.

There are many counts of this clonotype. V usage is TRBV6-5 and J usage is TRBJ1-1; D might be TRBD1 (5 bases). Deletions cut 2 bases from V and 7 bases from J, with 11 bases between. The CDR3 has 13 amino acids. Germline CDR1 is MNHEY and CDR2 is SVGAGI. CDR3 region: CASSYGAASEAFF. In nucleotides, the CDR3 is TGTGCCAGCAGTTACGGGGCAGCGAGTGAAGCTTTCTTT.

In its sample, this clonotype was seen many times. This chain uses TRBV6-1 with TRBJ1-5; 12 bases line up with TRBD1. Unmatched junction bases numbered 5, after V lost 4 bases and J lost 4 bases. The CDR3 contains 16 residues. Germline V gene data show CDR1 as MNHNS and CDR2 as SASEGT. CDR3 sequence: CASSVWDRGRNQPQHF. The DNA of the CDR3 is TGTGCCAGCAGTGTATGGGACAGGGGGCGGAATCAGCCCCAGCATTTT.

This clonotype showed up just once. The chain is built from TRBV15 and TRBJ2-1; D remains ambiguous. With 5 bases removed from V and 9 bases from J, the gap between germline ends came to 20 bases. The CDR3 loop spans 15 amino acids. The germline V gene encodes CDR1 LNHNV and CDR2 YYDKDF (reference sequence). The CDR3 sequence: CATSAPLPESTEQFF. In nucleotides, the CDR3 is TGTGCCACCAGCGCCCCCCTCCCGGAGAGCACTGAGCAGTTCTTC.

This clonotype appeared many times. The chain recombines TRBV28 with TRBJ2-3; either TRBD1 or TRBD2 may fit D (5 bases each). CDR3 size: 15 residues. Germline loops: CDR1 MDHEN, CDR2 SYDVKM. Deletions cut 7 bases from V and 3 bases from J, with 17 bases between. CDR3 bases: TGTGCCAGCACTATATTTCCGGGACCAACAGATACGCAGTATTTT. Translating gives CASTIFPGPTDTQYF.

The chain is built from TRBV4-1 and TRBJ1-5; D uncertain. The germline gives CDR1 MGHRA, CDR2 YSYEKL. The CDR3 extends over 14 amino acids. V lost 2 bases to trimming and J lost 0 bases, with 5 bases between them. The chain's CDR3 is CASSQLASNQPQHF. In DNA form, the CDR3 reads TGCGCCAGCAGCCAATTAGCTAGCAATCAGCCCCAGCATTTT.

The chain joins TRBV7-2 to TRBJ2-2; TRBD2 agrees at 7 bases. In germline, CDR1 is SGHTA, CDR2 FQGNSA. J was trimmed by 9 bases and V by 4 bases; bases with no gene match: 20. This CDR3 comprises 18 residues. The chain's CDR3 is CASSSSGLDRVSTRELFF. In DNA, the CDR3 is TGTGCCAGCAGCTCATCCGGACTAGACCGAGTTTCAACAAGGGAGCTGTTTTTT. Using reference TRBV7-2 and TRBJ2-2 for the parts outside the CDR3, the full variable domain is GAGVSQSPSNKVTEKGKDVELRCDPISGHTALYWYRQSLGQGLEFLIYFQGNSAPDKSGLPSDRFSAERTGGSVSTLTIQRTQQEDSAVYLCASSSSGLDRVSTRELFFGEGSRLTVL.

This clonotype was seen ten or more times. This chain connects TRBV13 to TRBJ2-3; D not resolved. Between the trimmed V and J ends, which lost 6 bases and 2 bases, there was a span of 12 bases. The CDR3 sequence is 14 residues long. CDR1 and CDR2 (germline): PRHDT, FYEKMQ (reference sequence). The CDR3 spells CASSSLTLTDTQYF. The CDR3 DNA is TGTGCCAGCAGTTCACTCACCCTCACAGATACGCAGTATTTT.

This clonotype appeared many times. J is TRBJ2-3 and V is TRBV2; D perhaps matches TRBD1 (7 bases). With 6 bases removed from V and 3 bases from J, the gap between germline ends came to 22 bases. The CDR3 is made up of 17 amino acids. The germline CDR1 and CDR2 sequences are SNHLY and FYNNEI. CDR3 sequence (DNA): TGTGCCAGCAGAGGAGGGGGGACAGCAGAACTAACAGATACGCAGTATTTT. Its translation is CASRGGGTAELTDTQYF.

The chain couples TRBV7-9 to TRBJ2-7; weak D call: TRBD1 (5 bases). Trimming removed 0 bases at V and 0 bases at J, with 27 bases between. Germline CDR1 reads SEHNR; CDR2 reads FQNEAQ (reference sequence). The CDR3 has 21 amino acids. The CDR3 is CASSLATNGPVDSYYSYEQYF. The CDR3 DNA is TGTGCCAGCAGCTTAGCTACTAATGGGCCGGTCGACAGCTATTACTCCTACGAGCAGTACTTC.

The sample holds many counts of this clonotype. The chain carries TRBV5-1 and TRBJ2-1, with 14 nucleotides matching TRBD2. The germline V gene has CDR1 SGHRS and CDR2 YFSETQ. V gave up 5 bases and J gave up 6 bases; unmatched junction bases: 1. This CDR3 contains 14 residues. DNA for the CDR3: TGCGCCAGCAGGACTAGCGGGGGGGGCAATGAGCAGTTCTTC. Amino acid sequence: CASRTSGGGNEQFF.